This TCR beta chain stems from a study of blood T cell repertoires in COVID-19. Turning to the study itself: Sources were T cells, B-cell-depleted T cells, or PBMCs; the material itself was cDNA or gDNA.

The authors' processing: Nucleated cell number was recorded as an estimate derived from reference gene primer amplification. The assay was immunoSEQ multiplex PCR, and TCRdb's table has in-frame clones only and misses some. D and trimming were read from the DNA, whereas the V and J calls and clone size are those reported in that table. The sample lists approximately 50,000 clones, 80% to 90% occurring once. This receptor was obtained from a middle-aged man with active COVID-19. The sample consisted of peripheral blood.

In nucleotides, the CDR3 is TGTGCCAGCAGCGTAGTGGGCAGGGGGCGGCCTGATGAGCAGTTCTTC. It specifies CASSVVGRGRPDEQFF. The V gene is TRBV9, the J gene TRBJ2-1, with 8 bases aligning to TRBD1. CDR1 and CDR2 from the germline V gene are SGDLS and YYNGEE. This CDR3 has 16 amino acids. Trimming removed 0 bases from V and 8 bases from J; junction bases left unmatched: 10.